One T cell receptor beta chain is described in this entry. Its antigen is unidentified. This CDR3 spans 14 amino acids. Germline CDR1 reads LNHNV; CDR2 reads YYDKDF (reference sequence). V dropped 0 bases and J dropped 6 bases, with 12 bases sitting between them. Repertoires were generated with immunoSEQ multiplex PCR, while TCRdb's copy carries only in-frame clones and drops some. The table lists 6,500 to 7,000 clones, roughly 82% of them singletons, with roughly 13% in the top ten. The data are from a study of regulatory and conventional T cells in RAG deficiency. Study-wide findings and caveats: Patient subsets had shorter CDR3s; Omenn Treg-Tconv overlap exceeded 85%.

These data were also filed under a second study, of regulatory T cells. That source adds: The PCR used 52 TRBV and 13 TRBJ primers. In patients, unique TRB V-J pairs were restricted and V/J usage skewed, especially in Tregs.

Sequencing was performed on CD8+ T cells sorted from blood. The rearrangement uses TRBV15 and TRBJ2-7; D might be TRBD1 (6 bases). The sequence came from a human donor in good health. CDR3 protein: CATSRDLGHLEQYF. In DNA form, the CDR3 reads TGTGCCACCAGCAGAGATCTGGGACACCTCGAGCAGTACTTC.